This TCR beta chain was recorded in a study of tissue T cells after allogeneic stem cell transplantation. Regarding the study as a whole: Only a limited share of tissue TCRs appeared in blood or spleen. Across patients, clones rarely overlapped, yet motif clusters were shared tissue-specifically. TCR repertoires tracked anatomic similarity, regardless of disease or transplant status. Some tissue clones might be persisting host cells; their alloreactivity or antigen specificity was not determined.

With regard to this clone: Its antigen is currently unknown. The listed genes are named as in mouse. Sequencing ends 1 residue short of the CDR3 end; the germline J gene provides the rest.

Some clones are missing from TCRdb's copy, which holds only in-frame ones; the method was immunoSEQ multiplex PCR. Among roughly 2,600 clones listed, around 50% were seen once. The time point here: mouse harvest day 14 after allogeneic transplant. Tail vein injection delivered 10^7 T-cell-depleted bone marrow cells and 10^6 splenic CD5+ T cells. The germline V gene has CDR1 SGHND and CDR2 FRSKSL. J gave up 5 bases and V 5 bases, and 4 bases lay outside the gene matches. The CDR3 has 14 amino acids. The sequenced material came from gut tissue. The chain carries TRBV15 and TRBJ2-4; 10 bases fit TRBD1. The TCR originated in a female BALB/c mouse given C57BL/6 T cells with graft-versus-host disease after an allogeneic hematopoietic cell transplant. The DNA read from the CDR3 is TGTGCCAGCAGTCCGGGACAGGGGAGAAACACCTTGTAC. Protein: CASSPGQGRNTLY. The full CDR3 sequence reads CASSPGQGRNTLYF.